This TCR beta chain was recorded in a study of shared clonotypes between healthy human individuals. TCRdb's table, derived via immunoSEQ multiplex PCR, lists solely in-frame clones and lacks some. The sample comprises over 2 million clones, under 95% of which are singletons, and 0.37% rests with the top ten. Germline V CDR1 and CDR2: MDHEN, SYDVKM. V was trimmed by 1 base and J by 2 bases, leaving 12 bases between them. CDR3 length equals 15 residues. From CD4+ cells came CD45RA+ naive and CD45RA-negative memory subsets. The receptor comes from a man younger than 30 in good health. Some clones in this sample may be carry-over from other donors' samples. Sequences were obtained from naive CD4+ T cells from PBMCs. The subset was: CD45RA+ positively selected. The chain combines TRBV28 with TRBJ2-7; maybe TRBD1 (5 bases). In nucleotides, the CDR3 is TGTGCCAGCAGTTTATTAGGGCAGGGCACCTACGAGCAGTACTTC. It encodes CASSLLGQGTYEQYF.